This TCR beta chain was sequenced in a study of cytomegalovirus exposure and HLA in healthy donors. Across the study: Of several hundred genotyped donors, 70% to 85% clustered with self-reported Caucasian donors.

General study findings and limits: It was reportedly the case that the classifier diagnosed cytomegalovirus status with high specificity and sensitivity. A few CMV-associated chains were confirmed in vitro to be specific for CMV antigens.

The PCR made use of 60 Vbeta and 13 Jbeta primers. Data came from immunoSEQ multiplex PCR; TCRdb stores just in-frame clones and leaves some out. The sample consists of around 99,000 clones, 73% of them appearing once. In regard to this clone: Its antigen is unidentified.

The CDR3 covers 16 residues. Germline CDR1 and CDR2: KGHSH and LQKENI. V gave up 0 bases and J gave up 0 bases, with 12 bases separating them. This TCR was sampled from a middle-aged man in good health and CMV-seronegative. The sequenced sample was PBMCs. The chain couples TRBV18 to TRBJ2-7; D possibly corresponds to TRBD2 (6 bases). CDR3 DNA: TGTGCCAGCTCACCACCGGGGAGGACGATCTCCTACGAGCAGTACTTC. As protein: CASSPPGRTISYEQYF.